This TCR beta chain was documented in a study of Ad26.COV2.S vaccination and SARS-CoV-2 variants. Across the study: Each vaccinee took Ad26.COV2.S intramuscularly, once or twice 56 days apart. General study findings and limits: Estimates derived from TCR breadth and depth analyses may have underestimated total T cell responses.

As for this clone: The antigen is not known.

V was trimmed by 8 bases and J by 0 bases, leaving 15 bases between them. This CDR3 region has 15 residues. CDR1 is MNHEY and CDR2 is SVGAGI in the germline V gene. Data came from immunoSEQ multiplex PCR; TCRdb stores just in-frame clones and leaves some out. The sample consists of some 390,000 clones, less than 90% of them appearing once. Noted treatment: some 20 received Ad26.COV2.S at low or high dose, single or two shots; 5 received placebo; per-sample allocation not given. The samples were gathered on day 63 after the first injection of vaccine or placebo. This vaccine is an Ad26 vector that expresses the Wuhan-strain SARS-CoV-2 spike.

The sample here was peripheral blood, taken in a trial of Ad26.COV2.S vaccine versus placebo. This chain uses TRBV6-5 with TRBJ2-3, with a possible D match to TRBD2 (7 bases). The sequence was obtained from a person aged 18 to 65 who received the Ad26.COV2.S COVID-19 vaccine or a placebo. In DNA, the CDR3 is TGTGCCAGCGGGGGGGGCCTACCTAGCACAGATACGCAGTATTTT. This encodes CASGGGLPSTDTQYF.